This T cell receptor (beta chain) was identified during a study of T cell responses to AZD1222 COVID-19 vaccine. Study-wide findings and caveats: Nearly half of spike-specific TCRs reportedly go after variant regions that carry no mutations. Regions 160-218 and 743-854 dominated among vaccine-associated CD4 TCRs spanning spike. Without day 14 samples, only post-peak T cell repertoires were studied. An increase in Spike-specific TCR breadth and depth was observed after two AZD1222 doses.

Germline V CDR1 and CDR2: MDHEN, SYDVKM. The germline V and J ends were trimmed by 6 bases and 2 bases, with 14 bases remaining between them. The CDR3 covers 15 residues. TCRdb keeps only in-frame clones here, not all; method: immunoSEQ multiplex PCR. This sample yields just over 150,000 clones, of which about nine tenths are seen a single time; roughly a tenth belongs to the top ten. Worth noting for this clone: Its antigen is not known.

The J gene is TRBJ2-4, the V gene TRBV28, with D perhaps TRBD1 (6 bases). Source: peripheral blood, taken 28 days after the second AZD1222 dose. The TCR was taken from an adult who received the AZD1222 COVID-19 vaccine. CDR3 nucleotides: TGTGCCAGCAGCCAATCCGGGACACCCAAAAACATTCAGTACTTC. Protein sequence: CASSQSGTPKNIQYF.